Below are 20 T cell receptor beta chains sequenced from a single sample in a study of blood T cell repertoires in COVID-19. Measured with immunoSEQ multiplex PCR; TCRdb has only the in-frame clones, and not every one. The sample has 80,000 to 100,000 clones, around 87% seen once. Specimen: peripheral blood. Receptors were obtained from a woman aged 50 to 65 with active or convalescent COVID-19.

CDR3 in amino acids: CATSDGSGGPLPYNEQFF. Written as DNA, the CDR3 is TGTGCCACCAGTGACGGCTCGGGGGGGCCTTTACCCTACAATGAGCAGTTCTTC. The genes are TRBV24-1 and TRBJ2-1; 8 bases line up with TRBD2. V lost 4 bases and J lost 2; bases outside the gene matches: 12. Germline assignment: CDR1 KGHDR and CDR2 SFDVKD. The CDR3 totals 18 residues.

The chain couples TRBV7-9 to TRBJ1-5; D is possibly TRBD1 (5 bases). Germline CDR1 SEHNR, CDR2 FQNEAQ (reference sequence). Trimming took off 4 bases at V and 6 bases at J, with 16 bases between the two ends. This CDR3 has 15 amino acids. CDR3 DNA: TGTGCCAGCAGCTCCACCGGCGGGGCGGTTCAGCCCCAGCATTTT. Protein product: CASSSTGGAVQPQHF. Drawing the rest from reference TRBV7-9 and TRBJ1-5, the complete variable domain is DTGVSQNPRHKITKRGQNVTFRCDPISEHNRLYWYRQTLGQGPEFLTYFQNEAQLEKSRLLSDRFSAERPKGSFSTLEIQRTEQGDSAMYLCASSSTGGAVQPQHFGDGTRLSIL.

This clone showed up just once. The chain links TRBV5-4 to TRBJ2-3; 8 nucleotides agree with TRBD2. Germline V lookup: CDR1 SGHNT, CDR2 YYREEE (reference sequence). CDR3 length: 18 amino acids. V shed 4 bases, J shed 0 bases, and the junction held 13 bases outside the gene matches. CDR3 in amino acids: CASSHPTSVGTSTDTQYF. CDR3 bases: TGTGCCAGCAGCCACCCGACTAGCGTGGGAACTAGCACAGATACGCAGTATTTT.

The chain links TRBV2 to TRBJ1-2, with 7 positions matching TRBD1. Germline-derived CDR1 and CDR2 are SNHLY and FYNNEI. With 3 bases clipped from V and 2 bases from J, the junction kept 6 bases outside the gene matches. The length of the CDR3 is 15 residues. Here the CDR3 reads CASSEGWGQNYGYTF. CDR3 bases: TGTGCCAGCAGTGAGGGATGGGGACAGAACTATGGCTACACCTTC.

This clone was observed once. The CDR3 loop reads CASSLVGVPDTQYF. CDR3 coding DNA: TGTGCCAGCAGCTTGGTAGGGGTGCCAGATACGCAGTATTTT. The chain carries TRBV5-4 and TRBJ2-3; D is possibly TRBD1 (5 bases). This CDR3 contains 14 residues. V dropped 0 bases and J dropped 4 bases, with 9 bases sitting between them. The germline V gene has CDR1 SGHNT and CDR2 YYREEE (reference sequence).

This chain joins TRBV19 and TRBJ1-2; D gene ambiguous. The V end lost 6 bases, the J end lost 3 bases, and 20 bases lay between the germline ends. The CDR3 totals 16 residues. The V gene's germline CDR1 is LNHDA and CDR2 SQIVND (reference sequence). CDR3 in amino acids: CASRTYEGRKYYGYTF. DNA of the CDR3: TGTGCCAGTAGAACATACGAGGGCAGAAAGTACTATGGCTACACCTTC.

The V and J genes are TRBV6-2 or TRBV6-3 and TRBJ1-5, with D tentatively TRBD1 (5 bases). Deletions cut 0 bases from V and 1 base from J, with 19 bases between. Germline V gene sequence: CDR1 MNHEY, CDR2 SVGEGT. The CDR3 sequence is 19 residues long. The CDR3 DNA is TGTGCCAGCAGTTACTCGAAGAGTGCAGGGAGGGTCAGCAATCAGCCCCAGCATTTT. As protein: CASSYSKSAGRVSNQPQHF.

This rearrangement joins TRBV21-1 to TRBJ1-2. TRBV21-1 has pseudogene status. The CDR3 is made up of 21 amino acids. CDR3 loop: CASSFRMGPPADKGGLDGYTF. CDR3 coding DNA: TGTGCCAGCAGCTTCCGAATGGGGCCTCCCGCAGACAAGGGGGGGTTGGATGGCTACACCTTC.

The V call is TRBV9, the J call TRBJ2-5; D might be TRBD2 (7 bases). Germline CDR1 SGDLS, CDR2 YYNGEE. With 0 bases removed from V and 5 bases from J, the gap between germline ends came to 11 bases. The CDR3 runs to 14 residues. The CDR3 DNA reads as TGTGCCAGCAGCGTAGCGGGGGGCTTTGAGACCCAGTACTTC. Translated, it gives CASSVAGGFETQYF.

The chain recombines TRBV10-3 with TRBJ2-1, with 9 nucleotides matching TRBD2. Trimming cost V 7 bases and J 7 bases; bases outside gene matches: 8. The CDR3 loop spans 14 amino acids. Germline CDR1 is ENHRY and CDR2 is SYGVKD. The CDR3 loop reads CAIMDSGGRNEQFF. The CDR3, as DNA: TGTGCCATCATGGATAGCGGGGGACGGAATGAGCAGTTCTTC.

V gene TRBV18 combines with J gene TRBJ2-1, with a tentative D call TRBD2 (7 bases). The CDR3 is made up of 14 amino acids. Germline V gives CDR1 KGHSH, CDR2 LQKENI. Trimming took 1 base from V and 8 from J, leaving 12 bases between them. The DNA for the CDR3 is TGTGCCAGCTCACCACGTCAGGGGAGGGATGAGCAGTTCTTC. Translated, it gives CASSPRQGRDEQFF.

This rearrangement joins TRBV9 to TRBJ2-2, with 7 bases matching TRBD2. Germline V gene sequence: CDR1 SGDLS, CDR2 YYNGEE. V lost 0 bases, J lost 5 bases, and 4 bases stayed unmatched. The CDR3 totals 15 residues. DNA for the CDR3: TGTGCCAGCAGCGTAGTCTGGGGGGGAACCGGGGAGCTGTTTTTT. Amino acids: CASSVVWGGTGELFF. The full variable domain, rest sourced from reference TRBV9 and TRBJ2-2, is DSGVTQTPKHLITATGQRVTLRCSPRSGDLSVYWYQQSLDQGLQFLIQYYNGEERAKGNILERFSAQQFPDLHSELNLSSLELGDSALYFCASSVVWGGTGELFFGEGSRLTVL.

This chain uses TRBV11-1 with TRBJ2-2; 8 bases map to TRBD1. Looked up from germline, CDR1 is SGHAT and CDR2 is FQDESV (reference sequence). V was clipped by 4 bases and J by 7 bases; unmatched bases: 8. This CDR3 is built from 15 residues. Here the CDR3 DNA reads TGTGCCAGCAGCTCCCTCGGACAGGGAGTCGGGGAGCTGTTTTTT. Protein product: CASSSLGQGVGELFF. The whole variable domain, remainder taken from reference TRBV11-1 and TRBJ2-2, is EAEVAQSPRYKITEKSQAVAFWCDPISGHATLYWYRQILGQGPELLVQFQDESVVDDSQLPKDRFSAERLKGVDSTLKIQPAELGDSAMYLCASSSLGQGVGELFFGEGSRLTVL.

The rearrangement links TRBV29-1 to TRBJ1-2; 7 bases line up with TRBD1. Germline-derived CDR1 and CDR2 are SQVTM and ANQGSEA. The CDR3 sequence is 12 residues long. Trimming removed 7 bases from V and 6 bases from J; junction bases left unmatched: 8. The CDR3 protein is CSANRGKNGYTF. CDR3 nucleotides: TGCAGCGCCAACAGGGGAAAGAATGGCTACACCTTC.

The chain links TRBV6-2 or TRBV6-3 to TRBJ1-2; a possible D gene is TRBD1 (6 bases). V lost 2 bases, J lost 7 bases, and 11 bases lay in between. The CDR3 consists of 13 residues. Germline CDR1 reads MNHEY; CDR2 reads SVGEGT. CDR3 nucleotide sequence: TGTGCCAGCAGTTACGAAGGGGGTCGTGGCTACACCTTC. Its protein product is CASSYEGGRGYTF.

V gene TRBV18 combines with J gene TRBJ2-2; no reliable D call. Trimming left V 1 base short and J 3 bases short, with 9 bases between. CDR3 size: 15 residues. Per germline, CDR1 KGHSH and CDR2 LQKENI. CDR3 nucleotides: TGTGCCAGCTCACCACTAGCTTCAGACACCGGGGAGCTGTTTTTT. This encodes CASSPLASDTGELFF.

The rearrangement joins TRBV9 to TRBJ2-7; 9 nucleotides line up with TRBD1. Trimming cost V 4 bases and J 3 bases; bases outside gene matches: 2. CDR1 and CDR2 from the germline V gene are SGDLS and YYNGEE. This CDR3 has 13 amino acids. The CDR3 nucleotides read TGTGCCAGCAGCAGGACAGGGGTCTACGAGCAGTACTTC. As protein: CASSRTGVYEQYF.

V and J are TRBV5-1 and TRBJ2-7; 8 nucleotides align to TRBD1. Trimming removed 4 bases from V and 5 bases from J; junction bases left unmatched: 11. Per the germline V gene, CDR1 is SGHRS and CDR2 is YFSETQ. The CDR3 loop spans 15 amino acids. This CDR3 is CASSPWTGNGDEQYF. CDR3 in DNA: TGCGCCAGCAGCCCATGGACAGGGAACGGCGACGAGCAGTACTTC.

This clone has just one count. The rearrangement uses TRBV7-8 and TRBJ2-1; TRBD2 aligns across 10 bases. The junction had 13 bases not matched to a gene; V was cut back by 2 bases and J by 9 bases. Germline V gives CDR1 SGHVS, CDR2 FQNEAQ. The CDR3 spans 17 residues. In nucleotides, the CDR3 is TGTGCCAGCAGCTTAAATCTAGCGGGGGAAAAAGACACTGAGCAGTTCTTC. Protein sequence: CASSLNLAGEKDTEQFF.

The genes are TRBV30 and TRBJ2-7; D uncertain. The germline V and J ends were trimmed by 3 bases and 0 bases, with 6 bases remaining between them. Looked up from germline, CDR1 is GTSNPN and CDR2 is SVGIG (reference sequence). There are 12 residues in the CDR3. CDR3 DNA sequence: TGTGCCTGGAGACAGACCTCCTACGAGCAGTACTTC. It encodes CAWRQTSYEQYF.